This entry is about one T cell receptor beta chain. Antigen unknown. V lost 6 bases and J lost 4; bases outside the gene matches: 11. Germline values: CDR1 SGHRS, CDR2 YFSETQ. This CDR3 spans 15 amino acids. The entry originates in a study of T cells in Graves' hyperthyroidism and ophthalmopathy. For the study at large: Before treatment of any kind, peripheral blood was taken at initial diagnosis.

Authors of the study amplified TCR beta CDR3 regions from RNA transcripts. The TCR CDR3 first-round RT-PCR relied on the HTBI primer set. MiXCR, run by TCRdb on the multiplex PCR reads, gives a single entry per CDR3 protein. The table lists 300,000 to 400,000 distinct CDR3 sequences, roughly 13% of them singletons, with approximately 10% in the top ten. Patients were excluded because of uncontrolled infection, other autoimmune disease, pregnancy or lactation. Diagnosis rested on symptoms, serum thyroxine and TRAb, thyroid ultrasound, and orbital computed tomography. Study observations and caveats: Most clonotypes expanded in the thyroid (above 0.001) were also present in blood.

The chain has TRBV5-1 and TRBJ2-3, with TRBD1 matching over 7 bases. The sample was blood. This receptor was identified in a woman between 55 and 75 years old with Graves' hyperthyroidism. The DNA for the CDR3 is TGCGCCAGCACCCCGCAGACAGGGTTTTCAGATACGCAGTATTTT. Protein: CASTPQTGFSDTQYF.